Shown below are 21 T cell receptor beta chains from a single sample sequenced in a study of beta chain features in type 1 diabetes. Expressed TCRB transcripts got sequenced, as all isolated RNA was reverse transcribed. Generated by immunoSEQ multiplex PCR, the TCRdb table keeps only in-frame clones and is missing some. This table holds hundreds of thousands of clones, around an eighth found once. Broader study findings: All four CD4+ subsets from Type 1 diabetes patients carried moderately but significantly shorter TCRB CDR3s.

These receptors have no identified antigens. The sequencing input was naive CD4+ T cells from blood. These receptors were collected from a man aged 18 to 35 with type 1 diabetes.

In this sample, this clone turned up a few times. In nucleotides, the CDR3 is TGTGCCAGTAGACACGGGGGGCGGATGCAGTTCTTC. It translates to CASRHGGRMQFF. The rearrangement links TRBV19 to TRBJ2-1; weak D call: TRBD2 (7 bases). This CDR3 is built from 12 residues. The germline CDR1 and CDR2 sequences are LNHDA and SQIVND (reference sequence). V lost 6 bases, J lost 12 bases, and 15 bases lay in between.

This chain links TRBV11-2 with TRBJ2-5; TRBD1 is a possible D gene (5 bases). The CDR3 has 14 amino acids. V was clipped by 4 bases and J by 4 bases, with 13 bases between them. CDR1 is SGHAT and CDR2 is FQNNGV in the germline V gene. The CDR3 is CASSSRRVLETQYF. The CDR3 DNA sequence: TGTGCCAGCAGCTCCCGCAGGGTTTTAGAGACCCAGTACTTC.

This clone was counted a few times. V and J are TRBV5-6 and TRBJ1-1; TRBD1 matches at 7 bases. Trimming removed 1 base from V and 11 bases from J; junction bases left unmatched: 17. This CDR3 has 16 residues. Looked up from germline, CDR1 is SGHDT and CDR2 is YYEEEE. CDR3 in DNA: TGTGCCAGCAGCTTGCCGACCGGGACAGAGCTCCGGGAGGCTTTCTTT. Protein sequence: CASSLPTGTELREAFF. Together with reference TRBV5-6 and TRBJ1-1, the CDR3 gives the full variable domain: DAGVTQSPTHLIKTRGQQVTLRCSPKSGHDTVSWYQQALGQGPQFIFQYYEEEERQRGNFPDRFSGHQFPNYSSELNVNALLLGDSALYLCASSLPTGTELREAFFGQGTRLTVV.

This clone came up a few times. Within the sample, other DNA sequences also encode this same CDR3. The CDR3 sequence: CAWSGGVGNQPQHF. Written as DNA, the CDR3 is TGTGCCTGGAGTGGCGGGGTTGGGAATCAGCCCCAGCATTTT. The rearrangement joins TRBV30 to TRBJ1-5, with unresolved D. The CDR3 is 14 residues long. Germline V lookup: CDR1 GTSNPN, CDR2 SVGIG (reference sequence). V dropped 1 base and J dropped 4 bases, with 11 bases sitting between them.

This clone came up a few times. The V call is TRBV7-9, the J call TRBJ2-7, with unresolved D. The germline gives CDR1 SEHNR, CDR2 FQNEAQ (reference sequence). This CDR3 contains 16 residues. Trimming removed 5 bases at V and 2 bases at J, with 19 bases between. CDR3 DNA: TGTGCCAGCAGCCTATGGCCCAATTCCCATCCCTACGAGCAGTACTTC. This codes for CASSLWPNSHPYEQYF.

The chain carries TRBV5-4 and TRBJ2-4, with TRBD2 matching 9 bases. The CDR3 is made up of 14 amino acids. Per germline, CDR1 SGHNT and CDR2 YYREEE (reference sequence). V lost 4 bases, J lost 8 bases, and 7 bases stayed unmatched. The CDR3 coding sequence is TGTGCCAGCAGCGGGATTGCGGGAGGGGACATTCAGTACTTC. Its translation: CASSGIAGGDIQYF.

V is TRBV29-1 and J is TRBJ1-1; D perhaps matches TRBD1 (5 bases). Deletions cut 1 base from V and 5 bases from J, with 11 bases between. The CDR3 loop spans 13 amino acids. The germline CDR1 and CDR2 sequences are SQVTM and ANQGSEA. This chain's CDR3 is CSVEGQGKTEAFF. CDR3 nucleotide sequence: TGCAGCGTTGAAGGTCAGGGAAAGACTGAAGCTTTCTTT.

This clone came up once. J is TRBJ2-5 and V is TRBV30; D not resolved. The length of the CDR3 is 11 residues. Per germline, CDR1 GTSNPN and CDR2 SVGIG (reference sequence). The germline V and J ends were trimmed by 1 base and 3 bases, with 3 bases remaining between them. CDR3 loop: CAWSAKETQYF. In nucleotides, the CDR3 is TGTGCCTGGAGTGCGAAAGAGACCCAGTACTTC.

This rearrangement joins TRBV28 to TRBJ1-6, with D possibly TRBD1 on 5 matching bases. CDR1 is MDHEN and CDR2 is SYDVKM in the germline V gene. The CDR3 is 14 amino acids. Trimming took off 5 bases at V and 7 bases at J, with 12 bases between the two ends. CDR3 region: CASSNKGSNSPLHF. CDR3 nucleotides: TGTGCCAGCAGTAATAAGGGGTCAAATTCACCCCTCCACTTT.

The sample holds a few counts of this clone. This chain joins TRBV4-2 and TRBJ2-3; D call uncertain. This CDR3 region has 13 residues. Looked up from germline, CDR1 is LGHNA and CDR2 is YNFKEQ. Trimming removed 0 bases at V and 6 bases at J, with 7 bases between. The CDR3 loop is CASSQDRRDTQYF. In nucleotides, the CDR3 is TGTGCCAGCAGCCAAGATCGAAGGGATACGCAGTATTTT.

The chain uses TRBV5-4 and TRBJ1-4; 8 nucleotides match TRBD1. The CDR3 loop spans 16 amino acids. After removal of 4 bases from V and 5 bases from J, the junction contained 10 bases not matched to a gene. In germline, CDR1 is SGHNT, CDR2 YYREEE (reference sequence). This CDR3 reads CASSRTGSAANEKLFF. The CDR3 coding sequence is TGTGCCAGCAGCCGGACAGGGAGCGCGGCAAATGAAAAACTGTTTTTT. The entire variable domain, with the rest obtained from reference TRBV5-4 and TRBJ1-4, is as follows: ETGVTQSPTHLIKTRGQQVTLRCSSQSGHNTVSWYQQALGQGPQFIFQYYREEENGRGNFPPRFSGLQFPNYSSELNVNALELDDSALYLCASSRTGSAANEKLFFGSGTQLSVL.

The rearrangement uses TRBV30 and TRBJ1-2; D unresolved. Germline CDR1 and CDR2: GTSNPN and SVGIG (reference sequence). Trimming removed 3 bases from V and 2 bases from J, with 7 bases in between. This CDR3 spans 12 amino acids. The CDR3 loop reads CAWRDGNYGYTF. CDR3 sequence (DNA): TGTGCCTGGAGGGACGGCAACTATGGCTACACCTTC.

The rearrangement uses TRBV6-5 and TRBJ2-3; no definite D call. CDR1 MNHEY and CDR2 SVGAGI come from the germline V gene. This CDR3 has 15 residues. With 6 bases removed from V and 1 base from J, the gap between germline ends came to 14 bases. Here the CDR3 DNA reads TGTGCCAGCAGCCGTCTGGACGGAGGCACAGATACGCAGTATTTT. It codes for CASSRLDGGTDTQYF.

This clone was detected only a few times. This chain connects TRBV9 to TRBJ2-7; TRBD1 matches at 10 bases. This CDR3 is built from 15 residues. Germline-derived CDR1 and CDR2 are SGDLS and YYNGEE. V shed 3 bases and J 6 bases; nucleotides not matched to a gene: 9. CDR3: CASSGGQGKRGEQYF. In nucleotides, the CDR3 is TGTGCCAGCAGCGGGGGACAGGGGAAAAGAGGCGAGCAGTACTTC.

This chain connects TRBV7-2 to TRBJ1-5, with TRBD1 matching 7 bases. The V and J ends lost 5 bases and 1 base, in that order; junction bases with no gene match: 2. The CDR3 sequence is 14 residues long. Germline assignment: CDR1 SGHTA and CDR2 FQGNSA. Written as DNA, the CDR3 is TGTGCCAGCAGCCGAGGGGGCAGCAATCAGCCCCAGCATTTT. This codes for CASSRGGSNQPQHF.

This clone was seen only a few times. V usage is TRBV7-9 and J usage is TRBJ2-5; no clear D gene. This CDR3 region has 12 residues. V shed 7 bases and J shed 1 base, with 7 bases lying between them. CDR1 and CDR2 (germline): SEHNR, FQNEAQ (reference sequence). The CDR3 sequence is CASTLFQETQYF. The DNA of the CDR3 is TGTGCCAGCACCCTATTCCAAGAGACCCAGTACTTC.

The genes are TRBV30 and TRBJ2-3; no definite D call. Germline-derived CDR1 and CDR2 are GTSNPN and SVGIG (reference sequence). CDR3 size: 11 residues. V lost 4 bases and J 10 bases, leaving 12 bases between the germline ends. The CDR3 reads CAWKRDSAQYF. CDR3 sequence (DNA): TGTGCCTGGAAACGTGATTCTGCGCAGTATTTT. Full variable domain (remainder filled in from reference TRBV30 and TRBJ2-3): SQTIHQWPATLVQPVGSPLSLECTVEGTSNPNLYWYRQAAGRGLQLLFYSVGIGQISSEVPQNLSASRPQDRQFILSSKKLLLSDSGFYLCAWKRDSAQYFGPGTRLTVL.

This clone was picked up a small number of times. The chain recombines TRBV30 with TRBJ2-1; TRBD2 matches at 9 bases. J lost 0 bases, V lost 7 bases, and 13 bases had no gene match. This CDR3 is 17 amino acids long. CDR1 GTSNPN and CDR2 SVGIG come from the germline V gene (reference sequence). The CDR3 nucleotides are TGTGCCTCCTCCCCGACTAGCGGCCCCCCCTCCTACAATGAGCAGTTCTTC. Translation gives CASSPTSGPPSYNEQFF. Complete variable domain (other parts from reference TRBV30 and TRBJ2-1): SQTIHQWPATLVQPVGSPLSLECTVEGTSNPNLYWYRQAAGRGLQLLFYSVGIGQISSEVPQNLSASRPQDRQFILSSKKLLLSDSGFYLCASSPTSGPPSYNEQFFGPGTRLTVL.

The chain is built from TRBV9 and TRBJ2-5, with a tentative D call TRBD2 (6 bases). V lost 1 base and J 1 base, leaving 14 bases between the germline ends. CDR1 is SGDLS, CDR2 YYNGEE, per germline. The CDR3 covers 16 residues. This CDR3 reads CASSVRSTGVQETQYF. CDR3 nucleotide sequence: TGTGCCAGCAGCGTACGGTCCACGGGGGTCCAAGAGACCCAGTACTTC.

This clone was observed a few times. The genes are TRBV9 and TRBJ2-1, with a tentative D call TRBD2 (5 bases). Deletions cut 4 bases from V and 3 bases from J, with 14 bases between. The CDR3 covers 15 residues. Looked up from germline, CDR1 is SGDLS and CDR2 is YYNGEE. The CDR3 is CASSKFSEGYNEQFF. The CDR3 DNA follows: TGTGCCAGCAGCAAATTCTCCGAGGGCTACAATGAGCAGTTCTTC.

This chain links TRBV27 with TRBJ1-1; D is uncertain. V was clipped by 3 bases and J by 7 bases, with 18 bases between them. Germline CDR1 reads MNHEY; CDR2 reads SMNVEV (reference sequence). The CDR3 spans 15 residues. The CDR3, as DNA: TGTGCCAGCAGTTTTCTGCCCTTTGACGGGATTGAAGCTTTCTTT. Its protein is CASSFLPFDGIEAFF.